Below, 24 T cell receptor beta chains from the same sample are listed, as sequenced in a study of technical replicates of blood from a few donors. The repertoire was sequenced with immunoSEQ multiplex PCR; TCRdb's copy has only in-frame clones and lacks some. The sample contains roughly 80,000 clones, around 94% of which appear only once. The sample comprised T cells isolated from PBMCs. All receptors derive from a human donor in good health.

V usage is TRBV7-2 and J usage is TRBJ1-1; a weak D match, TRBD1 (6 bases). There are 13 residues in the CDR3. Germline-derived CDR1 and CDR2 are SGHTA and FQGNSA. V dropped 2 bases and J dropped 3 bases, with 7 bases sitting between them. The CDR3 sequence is CASSLQGYTEAFF. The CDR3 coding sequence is TGTGCCAGCAGCTTACAGGGGTACACTGAAGCTTTCTTT.

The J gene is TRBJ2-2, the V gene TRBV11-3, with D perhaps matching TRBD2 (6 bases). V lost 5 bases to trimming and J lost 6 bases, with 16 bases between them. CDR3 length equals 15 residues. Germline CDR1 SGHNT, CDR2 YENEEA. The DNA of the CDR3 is TGTGCCAGCAGCCCAAATCGAGGGGAGGCCGGGGAGCTGTTTTTT. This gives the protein CASSPNRGEAGELFF.

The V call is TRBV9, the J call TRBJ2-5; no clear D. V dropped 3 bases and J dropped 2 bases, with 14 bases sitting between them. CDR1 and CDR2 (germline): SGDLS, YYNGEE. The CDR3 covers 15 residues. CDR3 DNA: TGTGCCAGCAGCGCACACCACACATTACAAGAGACCCAGTACTTC. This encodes CASSAHHTLQETQYF. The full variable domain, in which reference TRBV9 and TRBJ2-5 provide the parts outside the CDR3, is DSGVTQTPKHLITATGQRVTLRCSPRSGDLSVYWYQQSLDQGLQFLIQYYNGEERAKGNILERFSAQQFPDLHSELNLSSLELGDSALYFCASSAHHTLQETQYFGPGTRLLVL.

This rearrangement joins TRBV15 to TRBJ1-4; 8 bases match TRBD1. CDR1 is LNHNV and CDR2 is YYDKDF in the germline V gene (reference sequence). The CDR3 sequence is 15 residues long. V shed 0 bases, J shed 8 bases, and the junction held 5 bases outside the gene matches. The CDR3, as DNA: TGTGCCACCAGCAGAGATCCAGGGGGCGAAGAAAAACTGTTTTTT. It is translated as CATSRDPGGEEKLFF.

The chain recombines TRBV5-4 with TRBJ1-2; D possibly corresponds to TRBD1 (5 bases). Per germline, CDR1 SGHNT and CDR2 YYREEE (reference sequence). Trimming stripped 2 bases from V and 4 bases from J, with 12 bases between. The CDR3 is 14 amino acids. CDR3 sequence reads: CASSLRQIRYGYTF. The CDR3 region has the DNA TGTGCCAGCAGCTTACGACAGATCCGCTATGGCTACACCTTC.

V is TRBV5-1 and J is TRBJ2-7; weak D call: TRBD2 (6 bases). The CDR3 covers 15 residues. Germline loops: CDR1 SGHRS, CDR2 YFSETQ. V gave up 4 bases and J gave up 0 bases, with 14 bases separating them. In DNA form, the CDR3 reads TGCGCCAGCAGCCGCGGGGAGGATTCCTCCTACGAGCAGTACTTC. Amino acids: CASSRGEDSSYEQYF.

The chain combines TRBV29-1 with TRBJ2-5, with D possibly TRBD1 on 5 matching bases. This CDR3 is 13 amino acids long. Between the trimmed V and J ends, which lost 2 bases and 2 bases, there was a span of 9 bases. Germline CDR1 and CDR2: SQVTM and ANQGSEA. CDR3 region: CSVEKTGQETQYF. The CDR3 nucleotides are TGCAGCGTTGAAAAAACAGGACAAGAGACCCAGTACTTC.

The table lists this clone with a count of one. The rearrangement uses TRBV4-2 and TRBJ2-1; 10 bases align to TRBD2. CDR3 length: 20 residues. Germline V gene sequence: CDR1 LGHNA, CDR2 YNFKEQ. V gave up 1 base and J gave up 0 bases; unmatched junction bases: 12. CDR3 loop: CASSQGVLAGATSSYNEQFF. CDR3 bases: TGTGCCAGCAGCCAAGGAGTGCTAGCGGGGGCGACCAGCTCCTACAATGAGCAGTTCTTC.

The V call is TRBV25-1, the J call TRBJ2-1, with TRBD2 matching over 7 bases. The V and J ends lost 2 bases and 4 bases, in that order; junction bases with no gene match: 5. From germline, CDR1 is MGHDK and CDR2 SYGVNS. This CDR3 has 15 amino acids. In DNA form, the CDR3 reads TGTGCCAGCAGTGAAGGTCGCGGGAGTTACAATGAGCAGTTCTTC. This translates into CASSEGRGSYNEQFF.

The CDR3 reads CASSTSLAGGREQYF. In DNA, the CDR3 is TGTGCCAGCAGCACCTCCCTAGCGGGAGGGCGCGAGCAGTACTTC. The chain is built from TRBV7-8 and TRBJ2-7, with 12 bases matching TRBD2. The germline gives CDR1 SGHVS, CDR2 FQNEAQ. V gave up 5 bases and J gave up 6 bases; unmatched junction bases: 8. The CDR3 is made up of 15 amino acids.

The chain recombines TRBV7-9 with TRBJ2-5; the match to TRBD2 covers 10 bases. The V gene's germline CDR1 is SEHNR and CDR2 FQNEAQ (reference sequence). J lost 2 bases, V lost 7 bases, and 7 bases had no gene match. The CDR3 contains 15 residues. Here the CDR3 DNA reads TGTGCCAGCACCCTAGGGACTAGCGTGCAAGAGACCCAGTACTTC. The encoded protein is CASTLGTSVQETQYF.

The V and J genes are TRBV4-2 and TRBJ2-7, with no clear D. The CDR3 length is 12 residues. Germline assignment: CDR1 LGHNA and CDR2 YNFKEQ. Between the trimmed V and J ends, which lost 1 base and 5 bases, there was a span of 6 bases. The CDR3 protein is CASSQVGDEQYF. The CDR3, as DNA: TGTGCCAGCAGCCAAGTGGGCGACGAGCAGTACTTC.

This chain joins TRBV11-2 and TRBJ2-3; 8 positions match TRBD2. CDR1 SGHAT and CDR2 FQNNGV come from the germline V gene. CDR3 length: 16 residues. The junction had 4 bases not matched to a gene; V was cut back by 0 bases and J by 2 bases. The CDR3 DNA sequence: TGTGCCAGCAGCTTAGAGGCTAGCGGGTCCACAGATACGCAGTATTTT. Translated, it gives CASSLEASGSTDTQYF.

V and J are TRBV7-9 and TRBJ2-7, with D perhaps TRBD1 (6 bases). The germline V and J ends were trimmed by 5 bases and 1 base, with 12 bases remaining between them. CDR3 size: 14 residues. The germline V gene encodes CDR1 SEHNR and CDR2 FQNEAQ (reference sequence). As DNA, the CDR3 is TGTGCCAGCAGCGGGCAGGGGATTTCCTACGAGCAGTACTTC. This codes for CASSGQGISYEQYF.

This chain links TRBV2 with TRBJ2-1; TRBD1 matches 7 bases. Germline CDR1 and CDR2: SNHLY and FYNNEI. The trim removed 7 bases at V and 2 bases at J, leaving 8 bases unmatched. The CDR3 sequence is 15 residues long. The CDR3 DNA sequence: TGTGCCAGCACCGCAGGGGGTGCTCCCTACAATGAGCAGTTCTTC. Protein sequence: CASTAGGAPYNEQFF.

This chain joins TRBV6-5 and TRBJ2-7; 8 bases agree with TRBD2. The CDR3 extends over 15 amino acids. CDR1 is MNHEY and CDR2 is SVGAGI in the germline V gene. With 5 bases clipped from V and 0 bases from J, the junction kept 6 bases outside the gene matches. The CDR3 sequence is CASSPHGTSSYEQYF. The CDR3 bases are TGTGCCAGCAGTCCCCACGGGACTAGCTCCTACGAGCAGTACTTC.

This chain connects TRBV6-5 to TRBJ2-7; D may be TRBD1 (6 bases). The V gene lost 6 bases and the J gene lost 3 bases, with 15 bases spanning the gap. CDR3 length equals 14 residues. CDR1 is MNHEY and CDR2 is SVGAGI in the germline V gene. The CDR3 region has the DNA TGTGCCAGCAGGAGAACAGGGCTAGGCTACGAGCAGTACTTC. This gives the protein CASRRTGLGYEQYF.

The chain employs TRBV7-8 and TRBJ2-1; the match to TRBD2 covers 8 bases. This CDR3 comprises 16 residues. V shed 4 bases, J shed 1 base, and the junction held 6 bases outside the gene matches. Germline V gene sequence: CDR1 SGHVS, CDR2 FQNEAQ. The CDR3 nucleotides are TGTGCCAGCAGCTCTAATAGCGGGACTTCCTACAATGAGCAGTTCTTC. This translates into CASSSNSGTSYNEQFF. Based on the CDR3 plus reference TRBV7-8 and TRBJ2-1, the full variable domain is GAGVSQSPRYKVAKRGQDVALRCDPISGHVSLFWYQQALGQGPEFLTYFQNEAQLDKSGLPSDRFFAERPEGSVSTLKIQRTQQEDSAVYLCASSSNSGTSYNEQFFGPGTRLTVL.

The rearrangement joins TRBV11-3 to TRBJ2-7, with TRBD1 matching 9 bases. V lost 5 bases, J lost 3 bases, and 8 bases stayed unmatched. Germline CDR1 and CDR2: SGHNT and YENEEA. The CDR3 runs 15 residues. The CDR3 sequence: CASSDDPGQGYEQYF. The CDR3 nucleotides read TGTGCCAGCAGCGACGATCCGGGACAGGGCTACGAGCAGTACTTC.

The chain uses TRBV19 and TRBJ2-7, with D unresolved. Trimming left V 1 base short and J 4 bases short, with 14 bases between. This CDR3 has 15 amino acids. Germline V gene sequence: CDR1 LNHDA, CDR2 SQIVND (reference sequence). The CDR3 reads CASSIVLNAVYEQYF. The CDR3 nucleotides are TGTGCCAGTAGTATAGTACTTAACGCCGTTTACGAGCAGTACTTC.

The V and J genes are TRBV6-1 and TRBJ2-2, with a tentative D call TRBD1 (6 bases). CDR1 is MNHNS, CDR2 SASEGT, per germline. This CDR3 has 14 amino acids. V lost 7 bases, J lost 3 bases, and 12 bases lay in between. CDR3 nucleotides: TGTGCCAGCAACGTTCACAGGGACACCGGGGAGCTGTTTTTT. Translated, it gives CASNVHRDTGELFF.

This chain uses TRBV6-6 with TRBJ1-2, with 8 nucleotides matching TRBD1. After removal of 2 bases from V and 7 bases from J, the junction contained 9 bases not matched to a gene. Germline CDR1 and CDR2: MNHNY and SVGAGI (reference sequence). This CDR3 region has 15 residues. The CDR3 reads CASSYIRQGISGYTF. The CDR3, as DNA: TGTGCCAGCAGTTACATCCGACAGGGGATTAGTGGCTACACCTTC.

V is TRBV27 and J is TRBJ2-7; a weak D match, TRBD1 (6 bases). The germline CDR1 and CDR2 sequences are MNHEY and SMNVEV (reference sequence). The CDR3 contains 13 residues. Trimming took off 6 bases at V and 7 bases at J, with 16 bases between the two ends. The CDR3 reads CASRQGRFKEQYF. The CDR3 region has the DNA TGTGCCAGCAGACAGGGACGGTTTAAGGAGCAGTACTTC.

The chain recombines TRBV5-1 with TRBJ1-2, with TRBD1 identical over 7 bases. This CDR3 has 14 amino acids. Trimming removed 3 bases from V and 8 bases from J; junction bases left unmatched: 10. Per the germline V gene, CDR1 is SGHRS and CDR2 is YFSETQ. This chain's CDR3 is CASSWSDRESGYTF. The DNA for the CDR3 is TGCGCCAGCAGCTGGTCTGACAGGGAGAGCGGCTACACCTTC.